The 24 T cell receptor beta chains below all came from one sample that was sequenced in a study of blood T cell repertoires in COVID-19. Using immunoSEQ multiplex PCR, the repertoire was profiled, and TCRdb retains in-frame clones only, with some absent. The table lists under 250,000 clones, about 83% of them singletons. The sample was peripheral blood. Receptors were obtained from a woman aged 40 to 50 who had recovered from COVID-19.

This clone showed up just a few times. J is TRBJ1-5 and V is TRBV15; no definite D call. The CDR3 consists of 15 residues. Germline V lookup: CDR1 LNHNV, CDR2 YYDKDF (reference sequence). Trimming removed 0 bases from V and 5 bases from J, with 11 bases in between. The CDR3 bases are TGTGCCACCAGCAGAGATCGGGAGGCCTATCAGCCCCAGCATTTT. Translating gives CATSRDREAYQPQHF.

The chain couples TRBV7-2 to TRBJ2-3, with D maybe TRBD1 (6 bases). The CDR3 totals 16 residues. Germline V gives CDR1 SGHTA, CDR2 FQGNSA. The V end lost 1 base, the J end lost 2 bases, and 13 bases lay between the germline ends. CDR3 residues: CASSLVGGQSTDTQYF. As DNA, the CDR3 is TGTGCCAGCAGCTTAGTGGGTGGACAGTCCACAGATACGCAGTATTTT.

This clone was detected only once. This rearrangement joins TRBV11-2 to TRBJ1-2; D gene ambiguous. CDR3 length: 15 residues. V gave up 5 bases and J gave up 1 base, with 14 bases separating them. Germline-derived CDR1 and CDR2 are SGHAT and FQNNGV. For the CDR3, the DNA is TGTGCCAGCAGCCCTGGCTCTGGGCATAACTATGGCTACACCTTC. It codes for CASSPGSGHNYGYTF.

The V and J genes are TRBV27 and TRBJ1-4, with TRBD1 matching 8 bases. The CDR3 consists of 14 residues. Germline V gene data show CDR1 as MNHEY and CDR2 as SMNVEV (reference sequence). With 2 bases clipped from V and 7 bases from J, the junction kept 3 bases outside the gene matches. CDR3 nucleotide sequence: TGTGCCAGCAGTTTAGGTCAGGGGGCTGAAAAACTGTTTTTT. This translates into CASSLGQGAEKLFF.

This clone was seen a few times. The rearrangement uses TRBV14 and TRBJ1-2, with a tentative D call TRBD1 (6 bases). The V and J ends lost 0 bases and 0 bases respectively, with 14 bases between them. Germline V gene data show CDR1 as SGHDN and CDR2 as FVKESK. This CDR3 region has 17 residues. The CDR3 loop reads CASSQDWRQGPNYGYTF. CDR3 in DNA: TGTGCCAGCAGCCAAGATTGGCGGCAGGGGCCTAACTATGGCTACACCTTC. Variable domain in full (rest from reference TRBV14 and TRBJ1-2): EAGVTQFPSHSVIEKGQTVTLRCDPISGHDNLYWYRRVMGKEIKFLLHFVKESKQDESGMPNNRFLAERTGGTYSTLKVQPAELEDSGVYFCASSQDWRQGPNYGYTFGSGTRLTVV.

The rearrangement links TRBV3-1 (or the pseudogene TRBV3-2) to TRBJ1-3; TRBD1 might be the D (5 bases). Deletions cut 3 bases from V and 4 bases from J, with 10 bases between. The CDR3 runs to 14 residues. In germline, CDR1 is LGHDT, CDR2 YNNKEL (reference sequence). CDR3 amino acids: CASSQGPAGNTIYF. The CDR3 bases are TGTGCCAGCAGCCAGGGGCCGGCCGGAAACACCATATATTTT.

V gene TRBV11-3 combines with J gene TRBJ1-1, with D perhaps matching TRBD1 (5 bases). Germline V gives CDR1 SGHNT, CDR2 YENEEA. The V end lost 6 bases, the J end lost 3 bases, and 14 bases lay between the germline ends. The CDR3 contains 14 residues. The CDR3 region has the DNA TGTGCCAGCAGTCTAGTGGGGGGAGACACTGAAGCTTTCTTT. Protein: CASSLVGGDTEAFF.

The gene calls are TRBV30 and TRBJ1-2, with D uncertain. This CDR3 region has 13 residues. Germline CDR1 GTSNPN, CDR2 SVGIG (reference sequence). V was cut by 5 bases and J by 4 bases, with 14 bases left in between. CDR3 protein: CAWGSLSGYGYTF. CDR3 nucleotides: TGTGCCTGGGGGAGTTTATCGGGCTATGGCTACACCTTC.

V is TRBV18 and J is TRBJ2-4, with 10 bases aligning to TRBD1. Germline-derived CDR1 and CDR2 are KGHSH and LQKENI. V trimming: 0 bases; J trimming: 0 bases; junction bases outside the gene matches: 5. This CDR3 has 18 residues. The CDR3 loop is CASSPPGQGILAKNIQYF. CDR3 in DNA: TGTGCCAGCTCACCACCGGGACAGGGGATTCTAGCCAAAAACATTCAGTACTTC.

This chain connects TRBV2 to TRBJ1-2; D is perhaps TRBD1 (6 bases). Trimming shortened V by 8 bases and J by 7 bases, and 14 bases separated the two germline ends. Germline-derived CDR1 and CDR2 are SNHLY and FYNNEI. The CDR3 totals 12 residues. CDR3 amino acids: CASETTGSGYTF. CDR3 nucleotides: TGTGCCAGCGAAACCACAGGGTCTGGCTACACCTTC.

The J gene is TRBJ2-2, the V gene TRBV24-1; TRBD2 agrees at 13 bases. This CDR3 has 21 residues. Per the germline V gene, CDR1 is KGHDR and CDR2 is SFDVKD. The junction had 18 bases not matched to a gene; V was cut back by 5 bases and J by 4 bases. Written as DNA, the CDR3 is TGTGCCACCAGTGCCAGACCACAACAGGGAGGGACTAGCGGGATCACCGGGGAGCTGTTTTTT. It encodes CATSARPQQGGTSGITGELFF.

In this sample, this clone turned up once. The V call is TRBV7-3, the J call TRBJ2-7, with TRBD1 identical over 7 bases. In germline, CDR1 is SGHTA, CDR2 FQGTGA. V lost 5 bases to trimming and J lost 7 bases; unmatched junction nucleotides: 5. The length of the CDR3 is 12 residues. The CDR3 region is CASSADREEQYF. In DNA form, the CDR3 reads TGTGCCAGCAGCGCCGACAGGGAAGAGCAGTACTTC.

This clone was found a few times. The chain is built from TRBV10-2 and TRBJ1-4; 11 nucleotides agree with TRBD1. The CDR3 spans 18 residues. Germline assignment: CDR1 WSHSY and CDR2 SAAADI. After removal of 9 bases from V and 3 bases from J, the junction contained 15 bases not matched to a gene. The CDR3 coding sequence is TGCGCCAGGAAAACGGTGGACCGGGACAGGGGGGCTAATGAAAAACTGTTTTTT. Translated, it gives CARKTVDRDRGANEKLFF.

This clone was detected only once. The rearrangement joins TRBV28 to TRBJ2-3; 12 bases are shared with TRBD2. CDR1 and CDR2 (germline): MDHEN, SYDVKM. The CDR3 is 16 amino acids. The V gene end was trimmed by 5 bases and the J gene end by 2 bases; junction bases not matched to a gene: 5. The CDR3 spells CASSNLAGGFTDTQYF. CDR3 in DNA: TGTGCCAGCAGTAATCTAGCGGGGGGGTTCACAGATACGCAGTATTTT. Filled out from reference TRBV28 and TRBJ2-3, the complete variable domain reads DVKVTQSSRYLVKRTGEKVFLECVQDMDHENMFWYRQDPGLGLRLIYFSYDVKMKEKGDIPEGYSVSREKKERFSLILESASTNQTSMYLCASSNLAGGFTDTQYFGPGTRLTVL.

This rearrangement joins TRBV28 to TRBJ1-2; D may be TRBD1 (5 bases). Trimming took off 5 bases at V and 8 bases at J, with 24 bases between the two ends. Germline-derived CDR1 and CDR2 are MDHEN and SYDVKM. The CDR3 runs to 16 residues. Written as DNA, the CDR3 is TGTGCCAGCAGTAACCGGGACTCAACCCTTATGAGCGGCTACACCTTC. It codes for CASSNRDSTLMSGYTF.

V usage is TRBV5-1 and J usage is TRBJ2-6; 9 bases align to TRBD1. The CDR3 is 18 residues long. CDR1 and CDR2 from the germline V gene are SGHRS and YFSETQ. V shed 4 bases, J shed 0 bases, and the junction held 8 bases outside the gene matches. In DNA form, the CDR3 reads TGCGCCAGCAGCGTACAGGGGGCCCAGAGCTCTGGGGCCAACGTCCTGACTTTC. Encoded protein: CASSVQGAQSSGANVLTF.

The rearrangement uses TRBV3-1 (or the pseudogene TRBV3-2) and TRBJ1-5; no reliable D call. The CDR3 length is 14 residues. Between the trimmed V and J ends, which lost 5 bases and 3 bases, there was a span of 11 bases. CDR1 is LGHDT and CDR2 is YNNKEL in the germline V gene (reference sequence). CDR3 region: CASSEGRINQPQHF. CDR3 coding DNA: TGTGCCAGCAGCGAGGGTCGGATCAATCAGCCCCAGCATTTT.

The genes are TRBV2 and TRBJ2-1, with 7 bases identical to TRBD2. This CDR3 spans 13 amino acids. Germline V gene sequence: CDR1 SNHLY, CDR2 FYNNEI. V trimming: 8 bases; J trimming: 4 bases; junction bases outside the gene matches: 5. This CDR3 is CASGRVPYNEQFF. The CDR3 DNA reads TGTGCCAGCGGGAGGGTCCCTTACAATGAGCAGTTCTTC.

The CDR3: CASSYSTVSRYF. CDR3 DNA: TGTGCCAGCAGTTACTCGACAGTAAGTCGGTACTTC. The chain is built from TRBV12-3 or TRBV12-4 and TRBJ2-7, with D possibly TRBD1 on 5 matching bases. The CDR3 sequence is 12 residues long. V was pared by 4 bases and J by 12 bases, with 16 bases between.

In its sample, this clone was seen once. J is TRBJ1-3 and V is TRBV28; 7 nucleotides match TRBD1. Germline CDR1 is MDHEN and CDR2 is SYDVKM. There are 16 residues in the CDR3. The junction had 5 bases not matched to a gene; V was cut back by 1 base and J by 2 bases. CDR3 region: CASSLSSGTAGNTIYF. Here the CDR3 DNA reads TGTGCCAGCAGTTTATCCTCCGGGACAGCTGGAAACACCATATATTTT.

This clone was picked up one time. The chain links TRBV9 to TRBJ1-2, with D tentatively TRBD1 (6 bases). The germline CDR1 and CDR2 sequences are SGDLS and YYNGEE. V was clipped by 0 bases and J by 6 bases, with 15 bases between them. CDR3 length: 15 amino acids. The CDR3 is CASSVASGTMDGYTF. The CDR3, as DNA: TGTGCCAGCAGCGTAGCTTCCGGGACAATGGATGGCTACACCTTC.

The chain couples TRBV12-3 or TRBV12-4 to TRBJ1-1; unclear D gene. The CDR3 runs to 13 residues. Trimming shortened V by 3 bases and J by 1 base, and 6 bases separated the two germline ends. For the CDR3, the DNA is TGTGCCAGCAGTTTTACGGGGAACACTGAAGCTTTCTTT. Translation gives CASSFTGNTEAFF.

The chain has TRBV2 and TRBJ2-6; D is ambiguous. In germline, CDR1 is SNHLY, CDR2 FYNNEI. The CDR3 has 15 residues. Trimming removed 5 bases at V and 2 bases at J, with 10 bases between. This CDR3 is CASSSNSPGANVLTF. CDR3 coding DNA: TGTGCCAGCAGTAGCAACTCCCCTGGGGCCAACGTCCTGACTTTC. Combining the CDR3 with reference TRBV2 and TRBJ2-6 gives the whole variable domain EPEVTQTPSHQVTQMGQEVILRCVPISNHLYFYWYRQILGQKVEFLVSFYNNEISEKSEIFDDQFSVERPDGSNFTLKIRSTKLEDSAMYFCASSSNSPGANVLTFGAGSRLTVL.

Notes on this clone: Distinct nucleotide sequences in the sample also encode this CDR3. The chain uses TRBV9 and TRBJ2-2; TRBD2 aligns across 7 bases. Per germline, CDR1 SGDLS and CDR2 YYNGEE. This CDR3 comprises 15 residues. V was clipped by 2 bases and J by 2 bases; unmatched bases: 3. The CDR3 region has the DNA TGTGCCAGCAGCGTGGGCGGGGGTAACACCGGGGAGCTGTTTTTT. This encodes CASSVGGGNTGELFF.